This T cell receptor (beta chain) stems from a study of T-cell reconstitution after alpha-beta-depleted transplantation in children. Construction of the TCRbeta library involved unique molecular identifiers. MiXCR was run by TCRdb on the PCR reads, yielding one entry per CDR3 protein. In the table there are some 350,000 distinct CDR3 sequences, over 9% of which are singletons. The CDR3 has 14 residues. Germline V CDR1 and CDR2: DFQATT, SNEGSKA (reference sequence). Trimming cost V 3 bases and J 2 bases; bases outside gene matches: 4. In this sample, this clonotype turned up a few times. V and J are TRBV20-1 and TRBJ2-3; 8 nucleotides align to TRBD2. This clonotype was obtained from a human donor who donated a stem cell graft to a child with acute lymphoblastic leukemia. The starting material was PBMCs from the stem cell graft donor, obtained from the stem cell graft. For the CDR3, the DNA is TGCAGTGCTAGCTGGGGACTAGTCACAGATACGCAGTATTTT. Amino acids: CSASWGLVTDTQYF.